This TCR beta chain was found in a study of Graves' ophthalmopathy and Graves' hyperthyroidism. The CDR3 spans 13 residues. V lost 1 base and J lost 4, with 8 bases in between. Amplification targeted the TCR beta CDR3 regions, with RNA transcripts as the source material. Second-round multiplex PCR came after first-round RT-PCR with HTBI primers. TCRdb re-analysed the multiplex PCR reads in MiXCR, keeping a single row per CDR3 protein. The data hold some 170,000 distinct CDR3 sequences, with 35% to 45% observed a single time. Excluded: other autoimmune disease, uncontrolled infection, pregnancy or lactation. Each diagnosis was determined on the basis of clinical symptoms, serum thyroxine, TRAb, thyroid ultrasound and orbital computed tomography. The table lists this clonotype with many counts.

The chain uses TRBV12-3 or TRBV12-4 and TRBJ2-7; D remains unclear. The clonotype was recovered from a man aged 25-40 years with Graves' ophthalmopathy. Sequencing was done on a sample of peripheral blood. CDR3 residues: CASSLGQIYEQYF. CDR3 nucleotide sequence: TGTGCCAGCAGTTTAGGACAAATTTACGAGCAGTACTTC.